This T cell receptor (beta chain) was profiled in a study of blood T cell repertoires in COVID-19. Study details: In each case, the material was cDNA or gDNA derived from T cells, B-cell-depleted T cells, or PBMCs.

Germline CDR1 reads SNHLY; CDR2 reads FYNNEI. Germline trimming cut 7 bases from V and 7 bases from J; bases unmatched to any gene: 4. The CDR3 is 12 amino acids. Original methodology: Amplified reference gene primers provided the basis for estimating nucleated cell counts. The data were produced by immunoSEQ multiplex PCR, yet TCRdb's version contains in-frame clones alone and is incomplete. That table gives V, J and clone size, and the DNA gave D and trimming. Among 150,000 to 180,000 clones listed, roughly four fifths were seen once. Material: peripheral blood. The receptor was derived from a woman of 80 years or more with acute or convalescent COVID-19. The chain couples TRBV2 to TRBJ2-1, with TRBD2 identical over 7 bases. The CDR3 nucleotides are TGTGCCAGCACGGGAGGAGGAAATGAGCAGTTCTTC. Translation gives CASTGGGNEQFF.